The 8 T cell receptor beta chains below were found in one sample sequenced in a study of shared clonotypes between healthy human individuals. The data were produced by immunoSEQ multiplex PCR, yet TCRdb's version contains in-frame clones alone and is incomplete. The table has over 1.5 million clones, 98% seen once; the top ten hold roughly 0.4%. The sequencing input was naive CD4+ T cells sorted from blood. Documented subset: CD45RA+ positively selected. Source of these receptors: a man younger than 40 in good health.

The CDR3 DNA sequence: TGCACGGTGAGGGGAGAAGGGGAGACCCAGTACTTC. Protein sequence: CTVRGEGETQYF. The chain joins TRBV29-1 to TRBJ2-5; either TRBD1 or TRBD2 may fit D (5 bases each). There are 12 residues in the CDR3. CDR1 and CDR2 (germline): SQVTM, ANQGSEA. The whole variable domain, remainder taken from reference TRBV29-1 and TRBJ2-5, is SAVISQKPSRDICQRGTSLTIQCQVDSQVTMMFWYRQQPGQSLTLIATANQGSEATYESGFVIDKFPISRPNLTFSTLTVSNMSPEDSSIYLCTVRGEGETQYFGPGTRLLVL.

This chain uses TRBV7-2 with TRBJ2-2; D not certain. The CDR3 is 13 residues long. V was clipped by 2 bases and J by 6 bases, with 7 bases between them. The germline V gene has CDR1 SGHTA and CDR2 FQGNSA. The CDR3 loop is CASSLFSPGELFF. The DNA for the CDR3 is TGTGCCAGCAGCTTATTTAGTCCCGGGGAGCTGTTTTTT.

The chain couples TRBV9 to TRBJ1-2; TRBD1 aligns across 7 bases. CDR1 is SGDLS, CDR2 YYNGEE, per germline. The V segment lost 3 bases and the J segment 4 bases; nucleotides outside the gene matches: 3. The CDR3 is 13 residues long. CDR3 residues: CASSAGQLYGYTF. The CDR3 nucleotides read TGTGCCAGCAGCGCGGGACAGCTCTATGGCTACACCTTC.

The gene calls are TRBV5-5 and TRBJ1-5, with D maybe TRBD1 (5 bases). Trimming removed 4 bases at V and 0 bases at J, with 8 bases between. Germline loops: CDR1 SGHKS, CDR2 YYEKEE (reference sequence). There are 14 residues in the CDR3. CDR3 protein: CASSMTDSNQPQHF. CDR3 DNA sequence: TGTGCCAGCAGCATGACAGATAGCAATCAGCCCCAGCATTTT.

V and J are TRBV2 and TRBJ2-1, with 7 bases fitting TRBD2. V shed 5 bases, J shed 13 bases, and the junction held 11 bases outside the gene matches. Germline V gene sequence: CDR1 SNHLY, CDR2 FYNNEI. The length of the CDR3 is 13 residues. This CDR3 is CASSSPRTSFQFF. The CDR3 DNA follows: TGTGCCAGCAGTTCACCCCGGACTAGTTTTCAGTTCTTC.

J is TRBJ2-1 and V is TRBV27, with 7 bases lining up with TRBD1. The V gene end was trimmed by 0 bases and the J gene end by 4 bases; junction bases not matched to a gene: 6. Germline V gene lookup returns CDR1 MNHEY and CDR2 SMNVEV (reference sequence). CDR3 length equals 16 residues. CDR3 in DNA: TGTGCCAGCAGTTTATCTGGGACAGAAGGATACAATGAGCAGTTCTTC. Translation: CASSLSGTEGYNEQFF.

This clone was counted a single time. As DNA, the CDR3 is TGTGCCAGCAGCTTGGAACAGGGAGGCGCCGGGGAGCTGTTTTTT. It is translated as CASSLEQGGAGELFF. The genes are TRBV5-4 and TRBJ2-2; D tentatively fits TRBD1 or TRBD2 (6 bases each). Trimming shortened V by 0 bases and J by 6 bases, and 12 bases separated the two germline ends. This CDR3 has 15 residues. CDR1 and CDR2 from the germline V gene are SGHNT and YYREEE (reference sequence).

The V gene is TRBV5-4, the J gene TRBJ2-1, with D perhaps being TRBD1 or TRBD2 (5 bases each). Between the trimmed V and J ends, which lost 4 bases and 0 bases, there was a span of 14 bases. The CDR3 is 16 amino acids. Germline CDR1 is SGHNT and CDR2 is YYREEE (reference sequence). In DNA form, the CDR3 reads TGTGCCAGCAGCCTCGGGGACCCACACTCCTACAATGAGCAGTTCTTC. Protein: CASSLGDPHSYNEQFF.